Each of the 18 T cell receptor beta chains below was sequenced from the same sample in a study of blood T cell repertoires in COVID-19 (dated by TCRdb to about 2020). The library came from the immunoSEQ multiplex PCR assay. The clones in this table, taken by TCRdb from immuneACCESS, are in-frame only. Not every clone is retained; where verified, under half of the shortfall comes from an unresolved V gene, and the cause of the rest is unknown. A total of hundreds of thousands of clones appear in this sample, 75% to 85% of them only once. Roughly 8% of the sample is taken by the ten largest. The sample comprised peripheral blood. The receptors shown here come from an elderly woman with COVID-19, enrolled during active disease.

The chain recombines TRBV23-1 with TRBJ1-5; TRBD1 agrees at 11 bases. TRBV23-1 is classed as an ORF, of uncertain function. CDR3 length: 15 amino acids. The junction had 5 bases not matched to a gene; V was cut back by 8 bases and J by 2 bases. CDR3 nucleotides: TGCGCCAGCGGGTCGGGACAGGGGGGCAATCAGCCCCAGCATTTT. It codes for CASGSGQGGNQPQHF.

This clone was found once. The chain has TRBV19 and TRBJ1-1; TRBD1 agrees at 10 bases. There are 14 residues in the CDR3. From germline, CDR1 is LNHDA and CDR2 SQIVND (reference sequence). V lost 8 bases and J lost 6; bases outside the gene matches: 9. The CDR3: CASENRDRGSEAFF. The CDR3 nucleotides read TGTGCCAGTGAAAACCGGGACAGGGGTTCTGAAGCTTTCTTT.

V and J are TRBV16 and TRBJ2-5; D is unclear. The CDR3 has 13 residues. Germline V gene data show CDR1 as KGHSY and CDR2 as FQNENV. With 3 bases removed from V and 3 bases from J, the gap between germline ends came to 8 bases. The CDR3 DNA reads TGTGCCAGCAGCCACCTCGGAGAAGAGACCCAGTACTTC. This translates into CASSHLGEETQYF.

Only a few counts were recorded for this clone. The gene calls are TRBV3-1 (or the pseudogene TRBV3-2) and TRBJ1-1; 7 bases map to TRBD1. The CDR3 contains 14 residues. Germline V gene sequence: CDR1 LGHDT, CDR2 YNNKEL (reference sequence). The J segment lost 3 bases and the V segment lost 5 bases, leaving 6 bases of the junction unmatched. The CDR3 bases are TGTGCCAGCAGCTTACAGGGGAGTGACACTGAAGCTTTCTTT. Its translation is CASSLQGSDTEAFF.

The gene calls are TRBV27 and TRBJ1-3; D is possibly TRBD1 (5 bases). The CDR3 runs 16 residues. Trimming cost V 4 bases and J 0 bases, with 13 bases left between them. Germline loops: CDR1 MNHEY, CDR2 SMNVEV (reference sequence). The CDR3 protein is CASSSRQLSSGNTIYF. The CDR3 DNA sequence: TGTGCCAGCAGTTCCAGACAGCTCTCCTCTGGAAACACCATATATTTT.

The table lists this clone with a count of one. This chain joins TRBV10-3 and TRBJ1-1, with a tentative D call TRBD1 (6 bases). The V gene's germline CDR1 is ENHRY and CDR2 SYGVKD. Between the trimmed V and J ends, which lost 3 bases and 11 bases, there was a span of 16 bases. The CDR3 extends over 13 amino acids. The CDR3 protein is CAISEAQGVGAFF. CDR3 nucleotide sequence: TGTGCCATCAGTGAAGCACAGGGAGTAGGGGCTTTCTTT.

The J gene is TRBJ2-5, the V gene TRBV6-5; D is unclear. This CDR3 is built from 11 residues. The germline CDR1 and CDR2 sequences are MNHEY and SVGAGI. The V and J ends lost 2 bases and 6 bases respectively, with 4 bases between them. The DNA for the CDR3 is TGTGCCAGCAGTTACGAGAAGACCCAGTACTTC. The encoded protein is CASSYEKTQYF.

This sequence joins TRBV5-1 and TRBJ2-3, with a weak D call TRBD2 (6 bases). Trimming removed 0 bases at V and 0 bases at J, with 8 bases between. CDR1 and CDR2 (germline): SGHRS, YFSETQ. The length of the CDR3 is 15 residues. The CDR3 DNA reads as TGCGCCAGCAGCTTGGTGGGACTGAGCACAGATACGCAGTATTTT. This encodes CASSLVGLSTDTQYF.

V and J are TRBV7-2 and TRBJ2-4, with TRBD2 as a possible D gene (6 bases). There are 15 residues in the CDR3. Germline CDR1 reads SGHTA; CDR2 reads FQGNSA. V lost 1 base, J lost 8 bases, and 15 bases lay in between. CDR3 region: CASSLEAGTGYIQYF. In DNA, the CDR3 is TGTGCCAGCAGCTTAGAGGCGGGAACCGGGTACATTCAGTACTTC.

The chain uses TRBV6-5 and TRBJ1-2; D is unclear. The germline V gene encodes CDR1 MNHEY and CDR2 SVGAGI. CDR3 length: 14 residues. With 4 bases removed from V and 4 bases from J, the gap between germline ends came to 13 bases. In DNA form, the CDR3 reads TGTGCCAGCAGTTGGACGGAGGTGGGCTATGGCTACACCTTC. Translated: CASSWTEVGYGYTF.

The chain is built from TRBV24-1 and TRBJ1-1, with 7 bases fitting TRBD1. CDR3 size: 17 residues. The germline V gene encodes CDR1 KGHDR and CDR2 SFDVKD. Unmatched junction bases numbered 8, after V lost 0 bases and J lost 2 bases. CDR3 DNA: TGTGCCACCAGTGATTTGCGACAGGGTTCATTAAACACTGAAGCTTTCTTT. Amino acid sequence: CATSDLRQGSLNTEAFF.

This rearrangement joins TRBV11-2 to TRBJ1-6; the match to TRBD1 covers 11 bases. V dropped 2 bases and J dropped 10; count of bases not matched to a gene: 7. The CDR3 runs to 16 residues. Germline CDR1 reads SGHAT; CDR2 reads FQNNGV. In nucleotides, the CDR3 is TGTGCCAGCAGCTTAAATCTTAGGACAGGGGGCTCACCCCTCCACTTT. Amino acid sequence: CASSLNLRTGGSPLHF.

This clone was observed a few times. This sequence joins TRBV2 and TRBJ2-7, with TRBD1 matching over 9 bases. The CDR3 extends over 15 amino acids. The trim removed 5 bases at V and 2 bases at J, leaving 7 bases unmatched. The germline CDR1 and CDR2 sequences are SNHLY and FYNNEI. CDR3 nucleotides: TGTGCCAGCAGTCTAGAAGGACAGGGGCCCTACGAGCAGTACTTC. Translating it yields CASSLEGQGPYEQYF.

This sequence joins TRBV24-1 and TRBJ1-4, with a weak D call TRBD1 (6 bases). V lost 3 bases and J lost 10, with 11 bases in between. CDR1 KGHDR and CDR2 SFDVKD come from the germline V gene. CDR3 length equals 13 residues. This CDR3 is CATSDPTGRKLFF. In DNA, the CDR3 is TGTGCCACCAGTGATCCGACAGGAAGAAAACTGTTTTTT.

The chain employs TRBV5-1 and TRBJ2-3, with 7 bases identical to TRBD2. The CDR3 consists of 13 residues. With V trimmed by 4 bases and J by 9 bases, 8 bases remained unmatched. Germline lookup yields CDR1 SGHRS and CDR2 YFSETQ. DNA of the CDR3: TGCGCCAGCAGCGAACAGACTAGCTCCACGCAGTATTTT. Translation gives CASSEQTSSTQYF.

The chain uses TRBV2 and TRBJ2-2; 11 bases match TRBD1. The CDR3 is 15 amino acids. The J segment lost 6 bases and the V segment lost 5 bases, leaving 5 bases of the junction unmatched. Per germline, CDR1 SNHLY and CDR2 FYNNEI. In DNA form, the CDR3 reads TGTGCCAGCAGTACCCGGGACAGGGGGTCCGGGGAGCTGTTTTTT. This gives the protein CASSTRDRGSGELFF.

This chain uses TRBV6-5 with TRBJ2-1; tentative D call: TRBD2 (5 bases). CDR3 size: 14 residues. Germline values: CDR1 MNHEY, CDR2 SVGAGI. Trimming removed 6 bases from V and 3 bases from J, with 12 bases in between. In DNA, the CDR3 is TGTGCCAGCAGGGACGAGAGGGTCTACAATGAGCAGTTCTTC. It codes for CASRDERVYNEQFF.

This chain uses TRBV24-1 with TRBJ1-5, with 10 bases that match TRBD1. Germline-derived CDR1 and CDR2 are KGHDR and SFDVKD. CDR3 size: 15 residues. The V and J ends lost 5 bases and 3 bases, in that order; junction bases with no gene match: 3. The CDR3 reads CATSGDRGNNQPQHF. The CDR3 DNA sequence: TGTGCCACCAGTGGGGACAGGGGAAACAATCAGCCCCAGCATTTT.